This T cell receptor beta chain was identified during a study of Graves' ophthalmopathy and Graves' hyperthyroidism. Study at large: By definition, stable hyperthyroidism involved no ophthalmopathy within 18 months of follow-up.

With respect to this clonotype: Its antigen remains unidentified.

General observations from the study: Using 13 signatures, a model distinguished ophthalmopathy from stable hyperthyroidism, reaching about 85% sensitivity and 65% to 84% specificity.

The length of the CDR3 is 12 residues. From germline, CDR1 is SQVTM and CDR2 ANQGSEA. Patients in the hyperthyroidism group, adults aged 18 to 65, were newly diagnosed, under 2 months' duration. Diagnostic conclusions were grounded in clinical symptoms, serum thyroxine, TRAb, thyroid ultrasound and orbital computed tomography. Investigators amplified TCR beta CDR3 regions from RNA transcripts. Investigators did first-round RT-PCR with HTBI primers, then second-round multiplex PCR. Each CDR3 protein gets one entry after TCRdb re-called the multiplex PCR reads with MiXCR. The sample has roughly 600,000 distinct CDR3 sequences, approximately 37% seen once.

The chain links TRBV29-1 to TRBJ2-5, with 10 bases fitting TRBD2. The last part of the DNA fits TRBJ2-1 better; the J call may be wrong. Sequences were obtained from peripheral blood or thyroid tissue (not recorded which). This clonotype originated in an adult man with Graves' hyperthyroidism. CDR3 sequence: CSVEASGSAQFF. In DNA, the CDR3 is TGCAGCGTTGAGGCTAGCGGGAGTGCGCAGTTCTTC.